The present TCR beta chain was sequenced within a study of OX40 agonist ivuxolimab in advanced cancers. Study-wide points: The study observed clonal expansion of CD4+ and CD8+ blood T cells by week 6 at 0.1 to 3.0 mg/kg.

Sequenced by immunoSEQ multiplex PCR; TCRdb stores in-frame clones only, minus some. The sample holds tens of thousands of clones; roughly 90% are singletons and the top ten take roughly 0.67%. Patients had blood sampled at baseline and again on cycle 4 day 1 and cycle 7 day 1. On this clone: Its antigen is as yet unknown.

Germline values: CDR1 MDHEN, CDR2 SYDVKM. With V trimmed by 4 bases and J by 7 bases, 14 bases remained unmatched. The CDR3 is 16 residues long. The sequence derives from an adult with an advanced solid tumor such as melanoma, head and neck, liver or kidney cancer. Specimen: CD4+ or CD8+ T cells sorted from blood, collected in a trial of the OX40 agonist ivuxolimab. The V gene is TRBV28, the J gene TRBJ2-5; TRBD2 aligns across 8 bases. The CDR3 DNA is TGTGCCAGCAGTTCCAGGGGAAGCGGGAGACCGGGGACCCAGTACTTC. Translated, it gives CASSSRGSGRPGTQYF. Drawing the rest from reference TRBV28 and TRBJ2-5, the complete variable domain is DVKVTQSSRYLVKRTGEKVFLECVQDMDHENMFWYRQDPGLGLRLIYFSYDVKMKEKGDIPEGYSVSREKKERFSLILESASTNQTSMYLCASSSRGSGRPGTQYFGPGTRLLVL.